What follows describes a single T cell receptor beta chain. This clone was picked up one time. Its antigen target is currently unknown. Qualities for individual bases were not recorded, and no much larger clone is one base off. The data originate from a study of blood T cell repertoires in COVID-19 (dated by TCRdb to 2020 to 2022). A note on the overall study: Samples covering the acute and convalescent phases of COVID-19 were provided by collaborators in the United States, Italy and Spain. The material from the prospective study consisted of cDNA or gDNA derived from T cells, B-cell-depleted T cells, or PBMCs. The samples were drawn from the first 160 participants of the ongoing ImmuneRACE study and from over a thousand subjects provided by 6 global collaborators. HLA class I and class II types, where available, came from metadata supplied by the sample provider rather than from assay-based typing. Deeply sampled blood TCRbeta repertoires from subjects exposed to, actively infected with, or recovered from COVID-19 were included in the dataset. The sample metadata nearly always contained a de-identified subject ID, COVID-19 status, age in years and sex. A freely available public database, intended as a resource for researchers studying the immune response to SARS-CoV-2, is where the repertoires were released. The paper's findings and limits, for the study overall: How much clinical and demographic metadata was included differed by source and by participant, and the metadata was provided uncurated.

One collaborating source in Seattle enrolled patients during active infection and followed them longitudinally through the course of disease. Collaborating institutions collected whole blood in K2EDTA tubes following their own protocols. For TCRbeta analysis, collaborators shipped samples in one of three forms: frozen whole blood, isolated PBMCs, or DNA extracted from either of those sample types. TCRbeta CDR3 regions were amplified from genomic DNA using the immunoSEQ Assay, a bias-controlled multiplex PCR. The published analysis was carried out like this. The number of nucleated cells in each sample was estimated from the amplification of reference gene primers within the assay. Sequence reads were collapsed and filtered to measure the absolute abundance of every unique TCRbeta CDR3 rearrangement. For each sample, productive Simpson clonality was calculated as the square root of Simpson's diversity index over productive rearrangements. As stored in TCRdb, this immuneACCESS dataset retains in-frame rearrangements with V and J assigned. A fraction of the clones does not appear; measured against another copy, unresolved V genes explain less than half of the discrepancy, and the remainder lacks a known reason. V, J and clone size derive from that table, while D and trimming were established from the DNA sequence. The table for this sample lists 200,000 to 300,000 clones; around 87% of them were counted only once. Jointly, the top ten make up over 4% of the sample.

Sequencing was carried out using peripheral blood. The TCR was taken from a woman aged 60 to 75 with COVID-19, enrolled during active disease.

Read as DNA, the sequence is TGTGCCAGCAGCGTAACAGCAACTAATGAAAAACTGTTTTTT. This gives the protein CASSVTATNEKLFF. Recombination joined TRBV9 with TRBJ1-4; no D segment can be confidently identified. CDR1 and CDR2, looked up from the germline V gene, are SGDLS and YYNGEE. From the cysteine through the phenylalanine, the CDR3 covers 14 amino acids. Only the CDR3 DNA stays, 42 bases, in frame from base 1. V is shortened by 1 base, J by 0 bases, and the region joining them spans 4 bases.